This TCR beta chain is from a study of response to subunit inactivated influenza vaccine (dated by TCRdb to between 2018 and 2020). At the level of the whole study: Deep quantitative T cell receptor repertoire profiling was used in the study to track responses to a trivalent subunit inactivated influenza vaccine.

Note on this clonotype: Its antigen target is currently unknown. Base-call qualities are not available, and no considerably larger clone is one nucleotide away.

The library was produced with RT-PCR. Sequenced on an Illumina HiSeq 2500. The public sequencing data were trimmed at Q25 with fastp and processed into clonotypes with MiXCR by TCRdb, which kept only in-frame beta chains. Here each entry gathers all rows of one CDR3 protein and keeps the most common genes and DNA. The sample includes around 180,000 distinct CDR3 sequences, with 9.2% observed a single time. The biggest ten clones account for approximately 10% of the sample. V trim: 0 bases; J trim: 4 bases; unmatched bases: 3. CDR1 SGDLS and CDR2 YYNGEE were looked up in the germline V gene. The CDR3 goes from the cysteine to the phenylalanine over 15 residues. Of the read, only the CDR3 DNA is kept; its 45 bases are in frame from base 1. General conclusions and limits of the study: It was suggested by the authors that each seasonal influenza vaccination may recruit only a limited number of new T cells.

The receptor was isolated from a man in his fifties or sixties who received an inactivated influenza vaccine. Donor details come from another sample of the same person, matched by shared clones. The chain employs TRBV9 and TRBJ2-3, with TRBD2 matching 9 junction bases. Here the sequenced sample was non-naive T cells sorted from PBMCs, taken on the day of vaccination. The cell subset or site label corresponds to: memory T cell fraction. Here the CDR3 is given as CASSVDGGRADTQYF. The nucleotides are TGTGCCAGCAGCGTAGATGGCGGGAGGGCAGATACGCAGTATTTT.